This TCR beta chain is from a study of T cells in Graves' hyperthyroidism and ophthalmopathy. Points from the study as a whole: Among thyroid clonotypes expanded above 0.001, most also appeared in blood.

V shed 0 bases and J shed 0 bases, with 12 bases lying between them. The CDR3 spans 16 residues. Germline V lookup: CDR1 MNHEY, CDR2 SVGAGI. Amplification of TCR beta CDR3 regions was performed using RNA transcripts as template. First-round RT-PCR targeting the TCR CDR3 was performed with the HTBI primer set. From the multiplex PCR reads, TCRdb called clonotypes with MiXCR, one entry per CDR3 protein. Of around 300,000 distinct CDR3 sequences listed, roughly 13% are singletons. These patients, aged 18 to 65, had recently diagnosed hyperthyroidism lasting under 2 months. Fresh 10 ml peripheral blood yielded PBMCs. The table lists this clonotype with many counts. Antigen unknown.

The sequenced sample consisted of blood. The TCR comes from a woman aged 40 to 50 with Graves' hyperthyroidism. V is TRBV6-5 and J is TRBJ2-7, with a possible D match to TRBD2 (5 bases). Here the CDR3 DNA reads TGTGCCAGCAGTTACTCAGGACTCCCCAACTCCTACGAGCAGTACTTC. It encodes CASSYSGLPNSYEQYF.